The entry below gives a single T cell receptor beta chain sequence along with its context. The data were obtained in a study of blood T cell repertoires in COVID-19. Germline trimming cut 2 bases from V and 0 bases from J; bases unmatched to any gene: 1. From germline, CDR1 is SGDLS and CDR2 YYNGEE. There are 14 residues in the CDR3. Sequencing used immunoSEQ multiplex PCR; TCRdb keeps in-frame clones, though not all of them. There are 260,000 or so clones in the sample; roughly 85% occur only once, and 3% to 4% lies in the top ten. V gene TRBV9 combines with J gene TRBJ2-7; 8 bases align to TRBD2. The sequence came from a woman aged 40 to 49 who had been exposed to COVID-19. Sequencing was done on a sample of PBMCs or T cells enriched from blood (not recorded which). CDR3 loop: CASSVGLVSYEQYF. CDR3 DNA sequence: TGTGCCAGCAGCGTGGGACTAGTCTCCTACGAGCAGTACTTC.